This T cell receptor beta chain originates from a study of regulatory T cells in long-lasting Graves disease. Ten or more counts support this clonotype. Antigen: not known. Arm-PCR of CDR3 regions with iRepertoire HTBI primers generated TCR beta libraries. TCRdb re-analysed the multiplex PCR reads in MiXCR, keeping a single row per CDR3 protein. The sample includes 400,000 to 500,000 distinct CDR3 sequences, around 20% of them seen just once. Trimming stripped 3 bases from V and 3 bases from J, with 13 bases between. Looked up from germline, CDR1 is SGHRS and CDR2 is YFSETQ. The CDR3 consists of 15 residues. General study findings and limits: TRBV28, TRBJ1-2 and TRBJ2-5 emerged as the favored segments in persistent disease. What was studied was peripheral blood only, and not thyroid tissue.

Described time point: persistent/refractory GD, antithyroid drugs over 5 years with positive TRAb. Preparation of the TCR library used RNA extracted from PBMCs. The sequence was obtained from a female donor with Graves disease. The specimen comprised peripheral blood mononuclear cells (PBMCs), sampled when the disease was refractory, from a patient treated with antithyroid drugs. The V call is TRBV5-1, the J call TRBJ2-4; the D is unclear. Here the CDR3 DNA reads TGCGCCAGCAGCTCCGCCCGTTTTGACAAAAACATTCAGTACTTC. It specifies CASSSARFDKNIQYF.